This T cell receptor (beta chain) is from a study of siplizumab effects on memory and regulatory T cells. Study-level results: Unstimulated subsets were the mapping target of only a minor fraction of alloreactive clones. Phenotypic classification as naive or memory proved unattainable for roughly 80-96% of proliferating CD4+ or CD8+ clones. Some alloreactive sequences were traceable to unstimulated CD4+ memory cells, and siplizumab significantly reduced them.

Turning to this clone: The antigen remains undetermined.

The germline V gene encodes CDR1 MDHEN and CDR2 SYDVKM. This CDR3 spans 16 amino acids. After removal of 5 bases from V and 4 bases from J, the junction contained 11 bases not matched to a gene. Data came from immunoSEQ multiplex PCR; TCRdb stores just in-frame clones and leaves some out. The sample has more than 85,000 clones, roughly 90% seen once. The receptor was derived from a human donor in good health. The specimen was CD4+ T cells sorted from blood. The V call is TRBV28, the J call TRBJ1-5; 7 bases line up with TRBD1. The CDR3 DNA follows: TGTGCCAGCAGTCCGGACAGGTTCACTATGAATCAGCCCCAGCATTTT. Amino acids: CASSPDRFTMNQPQHF.